The 10 T cell receptor beta chains presented below share a single source sample, sequenced in a study of T cell responses to AZD1222 COVID-19 vaccine. The method was immunoSEQ multiplex PCR; TCRdb's version includes in-frame clones alone and lacks a portion of them. The sample contains 120,000 to 150,000 clones, approximately 90% of which appear only once. The sample here was peripheral blood, taken on day 0 of MenACWY control vaccination. The receptors were sampled from an adult in good health.

The chain links TRBV19 to TRBJ2-1; D is possibly TRBD2 (6 bases). The CDR3 contains 12 residues. V was trimmed by 7 bases and J by 7 bases, leaving 11 bases between them. Germline CDR1 is LNHDA and CDR2 is SQIVND (reference sequence). CDR3 sequence: CASKIRGNEQFF. Here the CDR3 DNA reads TGTGCCAGTAAGATTCGGGGGAATGAGCAGTTCTTC.

The chain carries TRBV27 and TRBJ1-2, with 7 bases matching TRBD1. The CDR3 is made up of 14 amino acids. The ends lost 8 bases at V and 2 bases at J; junction bases unmatched: 8. The germline V gene encodes CDR1 MNHEY and CDR2 SMNVEV (reference sequence). The CDR3 reads CASHPGQTNYGYTF. The CDR3 region has the DNA TGTGCCAGCCACCCGGGACAGACAAACTATGGCTACACCTTC.

V gene TRBV3-1 (or the pseudogene TRBV3-2) combines with J gene TRBJ2-3; D is unclear. CDR1 is LGHDT, CDR2 YNNKEL, per germline (reference sequence). The ends were cut back, 1 base at V and 2 bases at J, with 13 bases in the middle. CDR3 length: 16 amino acids. The CDR3 here is CASSQGVSSVTDTQYF. For the CDR3, the DNA is TGTGCCAGCAGCCAAGGAGTTAGCTCAGTCACAGATACGCAGTATTTT.

The chain employs TRBV6-2 or TRBV6-3 and TRBJ1-4; D remains ambiguous. The CDR3 is 19 residues long. CDR1 MNHEY and CDR2 SVGEGT come from the germline V gene. Trimming removed 4 bases from V and 4 bases from J, with 25 bases in between. The CDR3: CASSSSSALAFDGNEKLFF. DNA of the CDR3: TGTGCCAGCAGTTCATCCAGTGCACTGGCGTTTGATGGTAATGAAAAACTGTTTTTT.

The genes are TRBV30 and TRBJ1-2; D remains unclear. Per the germline V gene, CDR1 is GTSNPN and CDR2 is SVGIG (reference sequence). The V end lost 5 bases, the J end lost 0 bases, and 13 bases lay between the germline ends. The CDR3 has 14 amino acids. CDR3 coding DNA: TGTGCCTGGGACCGGGCAGCGGCTAACTATGGCTACACCTTC. Translation: CAWDRAAANYGYTF.

The chain recombines TRBV30 with TRBJ2-2; maybe TRBD2 (5 bases). Per germline, CDR1 GTSNPN and CDR2 SVGIG (reference sequence). Trimming left V 8 bases short and J 0 bases short, with 10 bases between. This CDR3 has 13 residues. The CDR3: CAGTGSNTGELFF. The CDR3 DNA sequence: TGTGCCGGTACGGGGTCGAACACCGGGGAGCTGTTTTTT.

The table lists this clone with a few counts. The chain uses TRBV12-3 or TRBV12-4 and TRBJ1-1, with 8 nucleotides matching TRBD1. The length of the CDR3 is 13 residues. The V and J ends lost 5 bases and 4 bases, in that order; junction bases with no gene match: 3. DNA for the CDR3: TGTGCCAGCAGTGACAGGGGTGGCACTGAAGCTTTCTTT. It translates to CASSDRGGTEAFF.

This chain links TRBV7-9 with TRBJ2-5; no firm D call. The CDR3 covers 13 residues. The V gene's germline CDR1 is SEHNR and CDR2 FQNEAQ (reference sequence). V shed 5 bases and J shed 4 bases, with 11 bases lying between them. The CDR3, as DNA: TGTGCCAGCAGCCCGCGCCCTAGAGAGACCCAGTACTTC. It translates to CASSPRPRETQYF.

V is TRBV14 and J is TRBJ1-2; D possibly corresponds to TRBD1 (6 bases). V lost 8 bases, J lost 2 bases, and 15 bases lay in between. The CDR3 spans 14 residues. Looked up from germline, CDR1 is SGHDN and CDR2 is FVKESK. CDR3 DNA: TGTGCCAGCGGAAACGACAGGCTAAACTATGGCTACACCTTC. Amino acids: CASGNDRLNYGYTF. The whole variable domain, filled in from reference TRBV14 and TRBJ1-2, reads EAGVTQFPSHSVIEKGQTVTLRCDPISGHDNLYWYRRVMGKEIKFLLHFVKESKQDESGMPNNRFLAERTGGTYSTLKVQPAELEDSGVYFCASGNDRLNYGYTFGSGTRLTVV.

This chain uses TRBV19 with TRBJ2-5, with 8 bases that match TRBD2. The J segment lost 2 bases and the V segment lost 3 bases, leaving 11 bases of the junction unmatched. Germline V gives CDR1 LNHDA, CDR2 SQIVND (reference sequence). The CDR3 spans 17 residues. CDR3 in amino acids: CASSITGLVVGQETQYF. CDR3 sequence (DNA): TGTGCCAGTAGTATTACGGGACTAGTAGTAGGGCAAGAGACCCAGTACTTC.